The present T cell receptor (beta chain) was sequenced within a study of cytomegalovirus exposure and HLA in healthy donors. Study outcomes and limitations: Cytomegalovirus status, reportedly, was diagnosed with high specificity and sensitivity by the classifier. Later on, an analysis found that several of the most significant clusters appeared to be linked to common viral pathogens, which included parvovirus B19. An ancestry cluster, one associated with Asian ancestry, reportedly showed fewer N-insertions than the approximately 720-donor mean in a later analysis. Investigators reported 164 TCR beta chains as tied to cytomegalovirus.

Primers included in the PCR were 60 Vbeta and 13 Jbeta primers. Here immunoSEQ multiplex PCR was the method, and the copy in TCRdb shows in-frame clones only, minus some. The sample has 90,000 or so clones; under 80% are singletons. Germline V gene data show CDR1 as SQVTM and CDR2 as ANQGSEA. J gave up 2 bases and V 6 bases, and 3 bases lay outside the gene matches. The CDR3 has 12 amino acids. This clone has just a few counts. Its antigen is unidentified. The TCR sequence derives from a man between 60 and 75 years old in good health and CMV-seronegative. V usage is TRBV29-1 and J usage is TRBJ1-2, with 7 positions matching TRBD1. Material for sequencing was PBMCs. CDR3 DNA: TGCAGCGTCCAGGGACAGAACTATGGCTACACCTTC. This translates into CSVQGQNYGYTF.